These 15 T cell receptor beta chains originate from one sample sequenced in a study of T cell clonality in common variable immunodeficiency. The protocol was immunoSEQ multiplex PCR, while the TCRdb copy is restricted to in-frame clones and leaves out a portion. This sample carries about 64,000 clones, none of them present only once. The source material was peripheral blood mononuclear cells. Receptors originate from a person aged 18-70 years in good health.

This clone was picked up many times. Coverage ceases 3 residues before the CDR3 finishes, and the germline J gene fills in the end. V usage is TRBV30 and J usage is TRBJ2-7; 12 bases match TRBD2. CDR1 is GTSNPN and CDR2 is SVGIG in the germline V gene (reference sequence). J gave up 3 bases and V 2 bases, and 8 bases lay outside the gene matches. This CDR3 comprises 16 residues. CDR3 DNA (partial): TGTGCCTGGAGTCACCTAGCGGGAGGGCCGTTCTACGAG. Its translation is CAWSHLAGGPFYE. The CDR3 in full is CAWSHLAGGPFYEQYF.

This clone came up many times. The read ends 3 residues early relative to the CDR3; the germline J gene fills the gap. The J gene is TRBJ1-2, the V gene TRBV7-2, with D unclear. The CDR3 loop spans 12 amino acids. Germline CDR1 and CDR2: SGHTA and FQGNSA. Trimming shortened V by 5 bases and J by 4 bases, and 8 bases separated the two germline ends. The CDR3 loop reads CASSPVGYGYTF. CDR3 DNA, as far as it was read: TGTGCCAGCAGCCCGGTTGGCTATGGC.

This clone was counted many times. Read coverage stops 3 residues before the CDR3 terminus; the germline J gene supplies the remainder. This sequence joins TRBV6-1 and TRBJ2-7; 7 nucleotides align to TRBD1. The V segment lost 2 bases and the J segment 0 bases; nucleotides outside the gene matches: 4. CDR3 length: 15 amino acids. Germline V gene lookup returns CDR1 MNHNS and CDR2 SASEGT. The DNA read from the CDR3 is TGTGCCAGCAGTGAACGGGACAGTGTCTCCTACGAG. Translating gives CASSERDSVSYE. The full-length CDR3 reads as CASSERDSVSYEQYF.

This clone was recorded at least ten times. The read comes to an end 3 residues before the CDR3 does, leaving the germline J gene to fill in the end. The rearrangement joins TRBV19 to TRBJ1-2; tentatively, D is TRBD1 (5 bases). Germline lookup yields CDR1 LNHDA and CDR2 SQIVND (reference sequence). The length of the CDR3 is 17 residues. Incomplete CDR3 DNA: TGTGCCAGTAGTAGAACAGTCCTTGGTCGGGGGGGAAGCGGC. As protein: CASSRTVLGRGGSG. The whole CDR3 sequence is CASSRTVLGRGGSGYTF.

This clone was observed many times. The read gets to within 3 residues of the CDR3 end, and the germline J gene fills in the rest. The V call is TRBV6-1, the J call TRBJ1-2; tentatively, D is TRBD1 (5 bases). V gave up 1 base and J gave up 3 bases, with 9 bases separating them. Germline V gene lookup returns CDR1 MNHNS and CDR2 SASEGT. This CDR3 comprises 14 residues. The covered CDR3 bases are TGTGCCAGCAGTGAAGGGCAGGGTTACTATGGC. It yields the protein CASSEGQGYYG. The whole CDR3 sequence is CASSEGQGYYGYTF.

This clone was counted ten times or more. The sequenced part of the CDR3 DNA is TGCAGCGTTAATACAGCCACTTTAGGGGCCAAAAACATT. Translation: CSVNTATLGAKNI. In full, the CDR3 is CSVNTATLGAKNIQYF. This chain uses TRBV29-1 with TRBJ2-4, with D uncertain. The read is 3 residues too short to cover the CDR3 end, so that end is filled in from the germline J gene. CDR3 length: 16 amino acids. V shed 5 bases and J shed 1 base, with 18 bases lying between them. The germline CDR1 and CDR2 sequences are SQVTM and ANQGSEA. The whole variable domain, filled in from reference TRBV29-1 and TRBJ2-4, reads SAVISQKPSRDICQRGTSLTIQCQVDSQVTMMFWYRQQPGQSLTLIATANQGSEATYESGFVIDKFPISRPNLTFSTLTVSNMSPEDSSIYLCSVNTATLGAKNIQYFGAGTRLSVL.

This clone was observed many times. The observed sequence ends 3 residues before the CDR3 terminus, with the missing tail filled in from the germline J gene. This chain links TRBV7-7 with TRBJ2-7; D is possibly TRBD1 (6 bases). V was cut by 0 bases and J by 2 bases, with 11 bases left in between. The germline V gene has CDR1 SSHAT and CDR2 FNYEAQ (reference sequence). This CDR3 is built from 15 residues. The covered CDR3 bases are TGTGCCAGCAGCTTAGCGTACGGGGACACCTACGAG. It yields the protein CASSLAYGDTYE. The CDR3 as a whole reads CASSLAYGDTYEQYF. Using reference TRBV7-7 and TRBJ2-7 for the parts outside the CDR3, the full variable domain is GAGVSQSPRYKVTKRGQDVTLRCDPISSHATLYWYQQALGQGPEFLTYFNYEAQPDKSGLPSDRFSAERPEGSISTLTIQRTEQRDSAMYRCASSLAYGDTYEQYFGPGTRLTVT.

This clone was recorded at least ten times. The CDR3 end is not reached by the read, which stops 3 residues before it; the germline J gene fills it in. The chain links TRBV9 to TRBJ2-7; 8 positions agree with TRBD1. Losses at the gene ends were 3 bases for V and 0 bases for J; bases not matched to a gene: 2. CDR3 length: 14 amino acids. From germline, CDR1 is SGDLS and CDR2 YYNGEE. The sequenced CDR3 bases are TGTGCCAGCAGCGAACAGGGGGACTCCTACGAG. Its protein product is CASSEQGDSYE. The CDR3, in full, reads CASSEQGDSYEQYF. Supplemented by reference TRBV9 and TRBJ2-7, the full variable domain reads DSGVTQTPKHLITATGQRVTLRCSPRSGDLSVYWYQQSLDQGLQFLIQYYNGEERAKGNILERFSAQQFPDLHSELNLSSLELGDSALYFCASSEQGDSYEQYFGPGTRLTVT.

This clone has a count of ten or more. Sequencing ends 3 residues short of the CDR3 end; the germline J gene provides the rest. V usage is TRBV7-2 and J usage is TRBJ2-1; TRBD2 agrees at 10 bases. The V and J ends lost 4 bases and 8 bases, in that order; junction bases with no gene match: 5. The CDR3 length is 14 residues. From germline, CDR1 is SGHTA and CDR2 FQGNSA. Incomplete CDR3 DNA: TGTGCCAGCAGCTGGGCCGGGACTAGCGATGAG. Protein sequence: CASSWAGTSDE. The CDR3 reads in full as CASSWAGTSDEQFF.

CDR3 region: CASSDYPGMEQPQHF. Partial CDR3 DNA: TGCGCCAGCAGTGATTACCCAGGGATGGAACAGCCC. The chain uses TRBV10-2 and TRBJ1-5, with D maybe TRBD1 (5 bases). The read ends 3 residues before the CDR3 terminus; that terminus is restored from the germline J gene. V was pared by 3 bases and J by 7 bases, with 16 bases between. The germline V gene encodes CDR1 WSHSY and CDR2 SAAADI. There are 15 residues in the CDR3.

This clone came up many times. The observed sequence ends 3 residues before the CDR3 terminus, with the missing tail filled in from the germline J gene. V and J are TRBV7-6 and TRBJ1-1; 7 nucleotides align to TRBD1. The ends lost 6 bases at V and 2 bases at J; junction bases unmatched: 9. Per germline, CDR1 SGHVS and CDR2 FNYEAQ. This CDR3 spans 15 amino acids. CDR3 bases read: TGTGCCAGCAGTCTCAAGGGACAGCAAAACACTGAA. Translation gives CASSLKGQQNTE. The CDR3 reads in full as CASSLKGQQNTEAFF.

At least ten counts were recorded for this clone. Sequencing ends 3 residues short of the CDR3 end; the germline J gene provides the rest. This chain connects TRBV11-2 to TRBJ2-1; 9 bases fit TRBD1. The germline CDR1 and CDR2 sequences are SGHAT and FQNNGV. This CDR3 spans 15 amino acids. V lost 3 bases, J lost 6 bases, and 6 bases stayed unmatched. The CDR3 is CASSFFGQGSNEQFF. The part of the CDR3 DNA that was read is TGTGCCAGCAGCTTTTTTGGACAGGGGTCCAATGAG.

This clone was found many times. The read terminates 3 residues ahead of where the CDR3 ends, so the germline J gene completes it. This chain links TRBV5-1 with TRBJ1-1; TRBD1 matches 7 bases. This CDR3 is 16 amino acids long. Germline CDR1 reads SGHRS; CDR2 reads YFSETQ. The V gene end was trimmed by 4 bases and the J gene end by 2 bases; junction bases not matched to a gene: 11. CDR3 bases read: TGCGCCAGCAGCAAGGGACAGAGGGGGATTAACACTGAA. Amino acids: CASSKGQRGINTE. The entire CDR3 sequence reads CASSKGQRGINTEAFF.

Ten or more counts support this clone. The observed sequence ends 3 residues before the CDR3 terminus, with the missing tail filled in from the germline J gene. The gene calls are TRBV5-1 and TRBJ1-2, with 7 positions matching TRBD1. The CDR3 loop spans 13 amino acids. V lost 0 bases to trimming and J lost 4 bases; unmatched junction nucleotides: 0. Germline lookup yields CDR1 SGHRS and CDR2 YFSETQ. The CDR3 DNA, read in part, is TGCGCCAGCAGCTTGGCAGGGGGCTATGGC. It yields the protein CASSLAGGYG. Given in full, the CDR3 is CASSLAGGYGYTF.

The sample holds many counts of this clone. The covered CDR3 bases are TGTGCCACCAGCAGAGATCAACAGGCCAGCACAGATACG. It encodes CATSRDQQASTDT. The complete CDR3 reads CATSRDQQASTDTQYF. The chain joins TRBV15 to TRBJ2-3; possibly TRBD1 for D (5 bases). The observed sequence ends 3 residues before the CDR3 terminus, with the missing tail filled in from the germline J gene. The CDR3 contains 16 residues. Between the trimmed V and J ends, which lost 0 bases and 0 bases, there was a span of 10 bases. Germline assignment: CDR1 LNHNV and CDR2 YYDKDF (reference sequence).